The T cell receptor beta chain under discussion was sequenced for a study of T cell responses to AZD1222 COVID-19 vaccine. The germline V gene has CDR1 SGHNT and CDR2 YYREEE (reference sequence). Trimming took 1 base from V and 6 from J, leaving 7 bases between them. This CDR3 is 12 amino acids long. The data were produced by immunoSEQ multiplex PCR, yet TCRdb's version contains in-frame clones alone and is incomplete. This sample has around 99,000 clones; over 75% occur once, and the top ten carry roughly a sixth. The sequenced sample was peripheral blood, obtained on day 0 of AZD1222 vaccination. V gene TRBV5-4 combines with J gene TRBJ1-1; D gene unclear. The source of this sequence is an adult in good health. CDR3 protein: CASSLMGSEAFF. CDR3 nucleotides: TGTGCCAGCAGCTTGATGGGTTCTGAAGCTTTCTTT.